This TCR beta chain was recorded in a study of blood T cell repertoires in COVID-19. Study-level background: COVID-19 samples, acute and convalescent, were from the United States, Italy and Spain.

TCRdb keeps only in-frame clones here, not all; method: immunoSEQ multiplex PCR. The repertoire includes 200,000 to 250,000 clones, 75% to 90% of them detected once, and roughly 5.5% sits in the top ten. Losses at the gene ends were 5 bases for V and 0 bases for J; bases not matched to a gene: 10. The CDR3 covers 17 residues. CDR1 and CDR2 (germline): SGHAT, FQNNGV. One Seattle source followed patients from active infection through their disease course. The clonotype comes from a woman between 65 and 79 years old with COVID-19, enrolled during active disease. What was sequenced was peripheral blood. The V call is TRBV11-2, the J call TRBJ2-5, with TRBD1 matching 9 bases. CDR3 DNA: TGTGCCAGCAGCCCTGGGACAGGGCTAAAGTACCAAGAGACCCAGTACTTC. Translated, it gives CASSPGTGLKYQETQYF. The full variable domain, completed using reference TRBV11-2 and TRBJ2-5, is EAGVAQSPRYKIIEKRQSVAFWCNPISGHATLYWYQQILGQGPKLLIQFQNNGVVDDSQLPKDRFSAERLKGVDSTLKIQPAKLEDSAVYLCASSPGTGLKYQETQYFGPGTRLLVL.